The clone carrying this TCR beta chain was counted a few times. The antigen is unknown. The source of the sample is a study of T cells in Graves' hyperthyroidism and ophthalmopathy. The investigators amplified TCR beta CDR3 regions from RNA transcripts. In the first-round RT-PCR of the TCR CDR3, the HTBI primer set was used. TCRdb processed the multiplex PCR reads anew with MiXCR; each CDR3 protein has one entry. Among fewer than 650,000 distinct CDR3 sequences listed, roughly 14% were seen once. Regarding the study as a whole: Also found in blood were most expanded thyroid clonotypes above 0.001. Ophthalmopathy was model-predicted a median approximately 6.4 months pre-onset.

Clinical Activity Scores of at least 3, NOSPECS grades of at least 4 and durations under 3 months characterized ophthalmopathy patients. CDR1 is SGHDN, CDR2 FVKESK, per germline. This CDR3 is built from 15 residues. V was cut by 3 bases and J by 4 bases, with 16 bases left in between. This chain uses TRBV14 with TRBJ2-7; either TRBD1 or TRBD2 may fit D (5 bases each). The sequence came from a woman aged 40 to 55 with Graves' ophthalmopathy. The sequenced sample was blood. Here the CDR3 reads CASSHTMGRAYEQYF. As DNA, the CDR3 is TGTGCCAGCAGCCATACTATGGGGCGGGCATACGAGCAGTACTTC.